The present T cell receptor (beta chain) was sequenced within a study of shared clonotypes between healthy human individuals. Study results and caveats: What naive subsets generally showed was a larger estimated richness than memory subsets showed.

At a deep level, the assay was run. The table came from immunoSEQ multiplex PCR; TCRdb's copy has only in-frame clones and leaves some out. This sample has 2.3 million or so clones, with more than 80% found just once. Concerning this clone: Antigen unknown.

Donors comprised only Caucasian adults living in Nashville, Tennessee. The germline gives CDR1 LGHNA, CDR2 YSLEER. The CDR3 totals 16 residues. V lost 1 base and J 4 bases, leaving 16 bases between the germline ends. This receptor was taken from a man aged 18 to 29 in good health. Some clones in this sample may be carry-over from other donors' samples. The specimen sequenced was naive CD4+ T cells from PBMCs. Described subset: CD45RA+ positively selected. The chain joins TRBV4-3 to TRBJ2-5, with D maybe TRBD2 (5 bases). The CDR3 sequence is CASSQVTSSGRETQYF. DNA for the CDR3: TGCGCCAGCAGCCAAGTAACCTCCAGCGGCAGAGAGACCCAGTACTTC.